The 23 T cell receptor beta chains listed next were all sequenced from one sample in a study of blood T cell repertoires in COVID-19. TCRdb's table, derived via immunoSEQ multiplex PCR, lists solely in-frame clones and lacks some. Here the sample spans 450,000 or so clones, around 90% being singletons. Sequenced input: peripheral blood. The receptor set was obtained from a man younger than 35 with COVID-19, enrolled during active disease.

The V and J genes are TRBV24-1 and TRBJ2-5; tentative D call: TRBD2 (6 bases). With 4 bases removed from V and 0 bases from J, the gap between germline ends came to 11 bases. This CDR3 is 15 amino acids long. Looked up from germline, CDR1 is KGHDR and CDR2 is SFDVKD. The CDR3 loop is CATSDRDLNQETQYF. For the CDR3, the DNA is TGTGCCACCAGTGACCGGGACTTAAACCAAGAGACCCAGTACTTC.

The CDR3 coding sequence is TGCGCCAGCAGCATGGCCCCGGGTGGGGGCCGGGGTGAAAAACTGTTTTTT. Its protein product is CASSMAPGGGRGEKLFF. The chain uses TRBV5-1 and TRBJ1-4, with a tentative D call TRBD1 (6 bases). Deletions cut 4 bases from V and 7 bases from J, with 23 bases between. Germline CDR1 is SGHRS and CDR2 is YFSETQ. The CDR3 extends over 17 amino acids.

The V call is TRBV6-1, the J call TRBJ1-2, with D maybe TRBD1 (5 bases). This CDR3 is 15 amino acids long. The V end lost 2 bases, the J end lost 4 bases, and 14 bases lay between the germline ends. Germline V gene lookup returns CDR1 MNHNS and CDR2 SASEGT. CDR3 sequence (DNA): TGTGCCAGCAGTGAATTCCAAGGGGTTGGCTATGGCTACACCTTC. This encodes CASSEFQGVGYGYTF.

This clone showed up just once. The chain carries TRBV20-1 and TRBJ2-5, with 10 positions matching TRBD1. This CDR3 comprises 14 residues. The V gene's germline CDR1 is DFQATT and CDR2 SNEGSKA (reference sequence). V dropped 3 bases and J dropped 6; count of bases not matched to a gene: 7. CDR3 DNA sequence: TGCAGTGCTAGTCAGACAGGGGGCCGACAGACCCAGTACTTC. This gives the protein CSASQTGGRQTQYF.

The V and J genes are TRBV5-1 and TRBJ2-1, with D possibly TRBD1 on 5 matching bases. The germline V and J ends were trimmed by 6 bases and 2 bases, with 18 bases remaining between them. The CDR3 totals 16 residues. Germline loops: CDR1 SGHRS, CDR2 YFSETQ. The DNA for the CDR3 is TGCGCCAGCATACCTGGAGCCGAAGGGGCCTACAATGAGCAGTTCTTC. Translation: CASIPGAEGAYNEQFF.

This clone has a single count. V and J are TRBV5-1 and TRBJ1-2; weak D call: TRBD1 (5 bases). V was pared by 0 bases and J by 6 bases, with 6 bases between. This CDR3 comprises 12 residues. Germline values: CDR1 SGHRS, CDR2 YFSETQ. CDR3 amino acids: CASSLAGHGYTF. In DNA, the CDR3 is TGCGCCAGCAGCTTGGCAGGGCATGGCTACACCTTC.

The chain employs TRBV7-8 and TRBJ2-3; D is ambiguous. The CDR3 is 15 residues long. Per the germline V gene, CDR1 is SGHVS and CDR2 is FQNEAQ. V was pared by 3 bases and J by 2 bases, with 12 bases between. As DNA, the CDR3 is TGTGCCAGCAGCTTCCGTGGGCAGAACACAGATACGCAGTATTTT. Translation gives CASSFRGQNTDTQYF.

The J gene is TRBJ1-5, the V gene TRBV2; TRBD1 matches 7 bases. There are 15 residues in the CDR3. Trimming at V came to 6 bases and at J to 6 bases, leaving 11 bases not matched to a gene. The germline V gene encodes CDR1 SNHLY and CDR2 FYNNEI. This CDR3 reads CASSRLGTVTQPQHF. The DNA for the CDR3 is TGTGCCAGCAGCCGACTCGGGACAGTGACTCAGCCCCAGCATTTT.

The chain links TRBV19 to TRBJ2-7; D is undetermined. This CDR3 is built from 14 residues. Germline values: CDR1 LNHDA, CDR2 SQIVND (reference sequence). With 3 bases removed from V and 3 bases from J, the gap between germline ends came to 12 bases. DNA for the CDR3: TGTGCCAGTAGTATGAACCTAGAGGTCTACGAGCAGTACTTC. Its translation: CASSMNLEVYEQYF.

V gene TRBV14 combines with J gene TRBJ1-1; 7 bases line up with TRBD1. The CDR3 contains 16 residues. The trim removed 2 bases at V and 5 bases at J, leaving 11 bases unmatched. Germline CDR1 and CDR2: SGHDN and FVKESK. CDR3 in amino acids: CASSQTRTGRGTEAFF. As DNA, the CDR3 is TGTGCCAGCAGCCAAACCAGGACAGGCCGAGGGACTGAAGCTTTCTTT.

This chain uses TRBV5-1 with TRBJ2-1; 7 bases agree with TRBD1. This CDR3 has 14 amino acids. Trimming at V came to 4 bases and at J to 10 bases, leaving 11 bases not matched to a gene. Germline CDR1 and CDR2: SGHRS and YFSETQ. CDR3 in amino acids: CASSHSDRVGEQFF. The CDR3 nucleotides read TGCGCCAGCAGCCATTCCGACAGGGTGGGAGAGCAGTTCTTC.

The V gene is TRBV30, the J gene TRBJ1-2; D is perhaps TRBD1 (5 bases). Trimming shortened V by 3 bases and J by 3 bases, and 14 bases separated the two germline ends. The CDR3 runs to 14 residues. The germline V gene encodes CDR1 GTSNPN and CDR2 SVGIG (reference sequence). The CDR3 nucleotides are TGTGCCTGGAGCAGGGCCAGCGTCGACTATGGCTACACCTTC. Its protein product is CAWSRASVDYGYTF.

The rearrangement links TRBV2 to TRBJ2-1; the match to TRBD2 covers 8 bases. Germline V gives CDR1 SNHLY, CDR2 FYNNEI. CDR3 length: 16 residues. Germline trimming cut 4 bases from V and 2 bases from J; bases unmatched to any gene: 7. The CDR3 nucleotides are TGTGCCAGCAGTGGAGTGTCGGGAGGGACCTACAATGAGCAGTTCTTC. Translation gives CASSGVSGGTYNEQFF.

The chain is built from TRBV2 and TRBJ2-1, with 9 bases identical to TRBD1. Germline CDR1 and CDR2: SNHLY and FYNNEI. The V and J ends lost 3 bases and 0 bases, in that order; junction bases with no gene match: 9. This CDR3 has 18 amino acids. The CDR3 is CASSEGTGIYGSYNEQFF. CDR3 coding DNA: TGTGCCAGCAGTGAGGGGACAGGGATTTACGGCTCCTACAATGAGCAGTTCTTC.

This chain connects TRBV11-1 to TRBJ1-3; possibly TRBD1 for D (5 bases). The CDR3 spans 15 residues. Trimming cost V 6 bases and J 8 bases, with 20 bases left between them. The germline V gene encodes CDR1 SGHAT and CDR2 FQDESV (reference sequence). CDR3 amino acids: CASSHSGAGGDTIYF. CDR3 DNA: TGTGCCAGCAGTCACTCCGGGGCCGGGGGAGACACCATATATTTT.

The V gene is TRBV4-1, the J gene TRBJ2-5; 12 nucleotides line up with TRBD1. The CDR3 is 18 amino acids. The ends lost 0 bases at V and 4 bases at J; junction bases unmatched: 9. Germline CDR1 reads MGHRA; CDR2 reads YSYEKL. Here the CDR3 DNA reads TGCGCCAGCAGCCAAGATAGGATAGGGACAGGGGGCCGAGAGACCCAGTACTTC. Translated: CASSQDRIGTGGRETQYF.

The V gene is TRBV5-4, the J gene TRBJ2-3, with D possibly matching TRBD1 (5 bases). Germline CDR1 and CDR2: SGHNT and YYREEE (reference sequence). This CDR3 is 14 amino acids long. V was pared by 4 bases and J by 5 bases, with 14 bases between. CDR3 sequence reads: CASSPRGTGDTQYF. The CDR3 nucleotides are TGTGCCAGCAGCCCCCGTGGAACAGGAGATACGCAGTATTTT.

V usage is TRBV7-3 and J usage is TRBJ2-3; 9 bases are shared with TRBD1. V gave up 7 bases and J gave up 6 bases; unmatched junction bases: 14. CDR3 size: 16 residues. From germline, CDR1 is SGHTA and CDR2 FQGTGA. The CDR3 is CASIPGQGFKSDTQYF. The CDR3 nucleotides read TGTGCCAGCATCCCGGGACAGGGCTTCAAGTCGGATACGCAGTATTTT.

The chain is built from TRBV7-6 and TRBJ2-5; no reliable D call. V shed 0 bases and J shed 0 bases, with 8 bases lying between them. This CDR3 contains 15 residues. Germline V CDR1 and CDR2: SGHVS, FNYEAQ. The chain's CDR3 is CASSLAHSNQETQYF. CDR3 nucleotide sequence: TGTGCCAGCAGCTTAGCGCATAGCAACCAAGAGACCCAGTACTTC.

This clone was detected only a few times. The chain combines TRBV24-1 with TRBJ2-1; D is perhaps TRBD1 (6 bases). The V and J ends lost 2 bases and 0 bases respectively, with 19 bases between them. Germline assignment: CDR1 KGHDR and CDR2 SFDVKD. The CDR3 spans 19 residues. The CDR3 loop reads CATSDSRPDSQSSYNEQFF. The CDR3 nucleotides read TGTGCCACCAGTGATTCCAGACCGGACAGCCAAAGCTCCTACAATGAGCAGTTCTTC.

The rearrangement joins TRBV19 to TRBJ2-1, with D possibly TRBD2 on 5 matching bases. CDR3 size: 14 residues. Trimming removed 4 bases at V and 0 bases at J, with 7 bases between. Germline values: CDR1 LNHDA, CDR2 SQIVND (reference sequence). CDR3 protein: CASSTGSSYNEQFF. The DNA for the CDR3 is TGTGCCAGTAGTACGGGGAGCTCCTACAATGAGCAGTTCTTC.

A note on this clone: Different DNA sequences within this sample yield the same CDR3. This sequence joins TRBV5-1 and TRBJ2-7; 11 bases are shared with TRBD1. CDR1 SGHRS and CDR2 YFSETQ come from the germline V gene. The CDR3 has 16 residues. With 2 bases clipped from V and 2 bases from J, the junction kept 6 bases outside the gene matches. The CDR3 sequence is CASSLSPGQGAYEQYF. The DNA for the CDR3 is TGCGCCAGCAGCTTATCCCCGGGACAGGGGGCCTACGAGCAGTACTTC.

This clone was recorded only once. The chain uses TRBV6-5 and TRBJ1-1; 10 nucleotides line up with TRBD1. CDR1 and CDR2 (germline): MNHEY, SVGAGI. The CDR3 is 14 amino acids. The trim removed 7 bases at V and 1 base at J, leaving 3 bases unmatched. The CDR3 loop reads CASTGQGGNTEAFF. The CDR3 DNA is TGTGCCAGCACTGGACAGGGGGGGAACACTGAAGCTTTCTTT.